The 32 T cell receptor beta chains below were found in one sample sequenced in a study of blood T cell repertoires in COVID-19. The data were produced by immunoSEQ multiplex PCR, yet TCRdb's version contains in-frame clones alone and is incomplete. This table has nearly 35,000 clones, roughly 86% appearing once. The material sequenced was peripheral blood. These TCRs come from a man between 70 and 80 years old with acute or convalescent COVID-19.

This chain links TRBV5-1 with TRBJ2-3, with D possibly being TRBD1 (7 bases). CDR1 is SGHRS and CDR2 is YFSETQ in the germline V gene. V lost 1 base, J lost 3 bases, and 18 bases lay in between. The CDR3 has 17 residues. CDR3 DNA sequence: TGCGCCAGCAGCTTGCCCCGACAGGGCCGGGGGACAGATACGCAGTATTTT. Amino acids: CASSLPRQGRGTDTQYF.

The V and J genes are TRBV9 and TRBJ1-4; TRBD1 might be the D (5 bases). In germline, CDR1 is SGDLS, CDR2 YYNGEE. This CDR3 is built from 15 residues. V was cut by 0 bases and J by 8 bases, with 14 bases left in between. The CDR3 loop is CASSVALQGSEKLFF. The DNA for the CDR3 is TGTGCCAGCAGCGTAGCTTTGCAGGGAAGCGAAAAACTGTTTTTT.

The chain joins TRBV6-5 to TRBJ1-1; no definite D call. The CDR3 runs to 14 residues. From germline, CDR1 is MNHEY and CDR2 SVGAGI. V was shortened by 6 bases and J by 0 bases, with 11 bases between the two germline ends. Here the CDR3 DNA reads TGTGCCAGCAGCCTGGGAGGAGTGAACACTGAAGCTTTCTTT. Translating gives CASSLGGVNTEAFF.

The CDR3 region has the DNA TGTGCCAGCAGCCGCGGCATCCGCACAGATACGCAGTATTTT. The encoded protein is CASSRGIRTDTQYF. The chain combines TRBV14 with TRBJ2-3; the D is unclear. Trimming pared 4 bases from V and 1 base from J, leaving 9 bases between. CDR3 size: 14 residues. Germline lookup yields CDR1 SGHDN and CDR2 FVKESK.

The rearrangement links TRBV7-9 to TRBJ1-4; no firm D call. The germline gives CDR1 SEHNR, CDR2 FQNEAQ (reference sequence). V was shortened by 5 bases and J by 7 bases, with 8 bases between the two germline ends. The CDR3 length is 12 residues. DNA for the CDR3: TGTGCCAGCAGCCTACTTCCTGAAAAACTGTTTTTT. Amino acid sequence: CASSLLPEKLFF.

The chain carries TRBV30 and TRBJ1-5, with D perhaps matching TRBD1 (6 bases). V was trimmed by 2 bases and J by 0 bases, leaving 11 bases between them. CDR3 size: 15 residues. The germline CDR1 and CDR2 sequences are GTSNPN and SVGIG (reference sequence). CDR3 in amino acids: CAWSTRTVSNQPQHF. CDR3 nucleotide sequence: TGTGCCTGGAGTACCCGGACAGTTAGCAATCAGCCCCAGCATTTT.

The rearrangement uses TRBV10-1 and TRBJ1-1, with 9 positions matching TRBD1. V was pared by 2 bases and J by 5 bases, with 6 bases of the junction left unmatched. Germline values: CDR1 WNHNN, CDR2 SYGVQD (reference sequence). The CDR3 is 15 residues long. The chain's CDR3 is CASSERGTGSTEAFF. The CDR3 coding sequence is TGCGCCAGCAGTGAGAGGGGGACAGGGAGTACTGAAGCTTTCTTT.

This clone was counted a few times. The V call is TRBV2, the J call TRBJ1-1; possibly TRBD1 for D (5 bases). This CDR3 has 14 residues. Trimming removed 2 bases at V and 4 bases at J, with 11 bases between. Germline V gene lookup returns CDR1 SNHLY and CDR2 FYNNEI. CDR3 region: CASSERGHGTEAFF. CDR3 bases: TGTGCCAGCAGTGAAAGGGGCCATGGCACTGAAGCTTTCTTT.

The V and J genes are TRBV4-1 and TRBJ2-7; TRBD2 is a possible D gene (5 bases). V dropped 4 bases and J dropped 3 bases, with 16 bases sitting between them. CDR3 length: 15 residues. Germline CDR1 MGHRA, CDR2 YSYEKL. The CDR3 DNA is TGCGCCAGCAGCCCGGAGAGGGAGAGGAGCTACGAGCAGTACTTC. Protein sequence: CASSPERERSYEQYF.

The chain is built from TRBV12-3 or TRBV12-4 and TRBJ2-3, with TRBD2 as a possible D gene (6 bases). V was cut by 8 bases and J by 5 bases, with 14 bases left in between. There are 13 residues in the CDR3. CDR3 sequence reads: CASGGSQRDTQYF. As DNA, the CDR3 is TGTGCCAGCGGGGGGTCTCAGAGAGATACGCAGTATTTT.

CDR3 loop: CASSSGGTSDTQYF. The CDR3 nucleotides read TGTGCCAGCAGTTCTGGGGGGACTAGCGACACGCAGTATTTT. The genes are TRBV6-1 and TRBJ2-3; 10 bases fit TRBD2. Germline loops: CDR1 MNHNS, CDR2 SASEGT. The CDR3 is made up of 14 amino acids. The V segment lost 5 bases and the J segment 9 bases; nucleotides outside the gene matches: 8.

The rearrangement joins TRBV10-3 to TRBJ1-4; D call uncertain. There are 13 residues in the CDR3. In germline, CDR1 is ENHRY, CDR2 SYGVKD. The V gene lost 5 bases and the J gene lost 3 bases, with 7 bases spanning the gap. CDR3 in amino acids: CAISRQANEKLFF. The CDR3 nucleotides are TGTGCCATCAGTCGGCAGGCTAATGAAAAACTGTTTTTT.

The chain links TRBV19 to TRBJ2-2; tentative D call: TRBD1 (7 bases). The V and J ends lost 5 bases and 5 bases respectively, with 12 bases between them. Looked up from germline, CDR1 is LNHDA and CDR2 is SQIVND (reference sequence). This CDR3 has 14 residues. The chain's CDR3 is CASSSPGGTGELFF. The CDR3 bases are TGTGCCAGTAGTTCCCCAGGGGGGACCGGGGAGCTGTTTTTT.

The chain links TRBV19 to TRBJ1-1; TRBD1 matches 9 bases. Germline CDR1 LNHDA, CDR2 SQIVND (reference sequence). The CDR3 totals 15 residues. J was trimmed by 5 bases and V by 5 bases; bases with no gene match: 9. The chain's CDR3 is CASSPLGQGWTEAFF. The CDR3 coding sequence is TGTGCCAGTAGTCCACTGGGACAGGGTTGGACTGAAGCTTTCTTT.

The count of this clone is one. The chain couples TRBV6-5 to TRBJ1-2; weak D call: TRBD1 (6 bases). Germline loops: CDR1 MNHEY, CDR2 SVGAGI. The V gene lost 2 bases and the J gene lost 8 bases, with 12 bases spanning the gap. CDR3 length equals 13 residues. The CDR3 region has the DNA TGTGCCAGCAGTTACGAACAGGGCTCGGGCTACACCTTC. It translates to CASSYEQGSGYTF.

This chain joins TRBV7-2 and TRBJ1-2; 12 bases match TRBD1. CDR3 length: 14 amino acids. The ends lost 3 bases at V and 4 bases at J; junction bases unmatched: 0. Germline-derived CDR1 and CDR2 are SGHTA and FQGNSA. The CDR3 region has the DNA TGTGCCAGCAGCTTGGGACAGGGGGCCTATGGCTACACCTTC. Protein sequence: CASSLGQGAYGYTF.

The chain couples TRBV19 to TRBJ2-2, with TRBD2 matching over 10 bases. The CDR3 contains 16 residues. After removal of 1 base from V and 1 base from J, the junction contained 0 bases not matched to a gene. CDR1 is LNHDA and CDR2 is SQIVND in the germline V gene (reference sequence). As DNA, the CDR3 is TGTGCCAGTAGTATAGGACTAGCGGGGAACACCGGGGAGCTGTTTTTT. Protein product: CASSIGLAGNTGELFF.

This rearrangement joins TRBV4-1 to TRBJ1-1; no reliable D call. V gave up 0 bases and J gave up 8 bases, with 10 bases separating them. Germline CDR1 reads MGHRA; CDR2 reads YSYEKL. The CDR3 sequence is 13 residues long. The CDR3 sequence is CASSQDWNGEAFF. In nucleotides, the CDR3 is TGCGCCAGCAGCCAAGATTGGAACGGGGAAGCTTTCTTT.

The rearrangement joins TRBV11-2 to TRBJ2-2; D is uncertain. This CDR3 spans 15 amino acids. The V gene's germline CDR1 is SGHAT and CDR2 FQNNGV. V dropped 8 bases and J dropped 0 bases, with 13 bases sitting between them. This CDR3 is CASAFNGANTGELFF. The CDR3 DNA is TGTGCCAGCGCCTTCAACGGAGCGAACACCGGGGAGCTGTTTTTT.

The chain couples TRBV12-3 or TRBV12-4 to TRBJ1-5, with D hard to call. The CDR3 contains 13 residues. The V and J ends lost 3 bases and 2 bases respectively, with 5 bases between them. The CDR3 spells CASSFPGNQPQHF. As DNA, the CDR3 is TGTGCCAGCAGTTTTCCCGGCAATCAGCCCCAGCATTTT.

The chain recombines TRBV29-1 with TRBJ1-1, with TRBD1 matching 10 bases. Germline CDR1 reads SQVTM; CDR2 reads ANQGSEA. V shed 6 bases and J 3 bases; nucleotides not matched to a gene: 4. The CDR3 consists of 13 residues. The CDR3 spells CSVGTGVDTEAFF. DNA of the CDR3: TGCAGCGTCGGGACAGGGGTCGACACTGAAGCTTTCTTT.

The rearrangement links TRBV7-9 to TRBJ1-3; D may be TRBD1 (5 bases). Trimming pared 5 bases from V and 0 bases from J, leaving 17 bases between. Germline CDR1 is SEHNR and CDR2 is FQNEAQ (reference sequence). The CDR3 has 17 residues. The CDR3 nucleotides read TGTGCCAGCAGCGCCCGAGGACAACGCTTCTCTGGAAACACCATATATTTT. It codes for CASSARGQRFSGNTIYF.

The CDR3 DNA reads TGTGCCAGCAGTTTATCTAGGGGTGATACGCAGTATTTT. It codes for CASSLSRGDTQYF. The chain uses TRBV27 and TRBJ2-3; D is possibly TRBD1 (5 bases). The V end lost 0 bases, the J end lost 6 bases, and 7 bases lay between the germline ends. The CDR3 is 13 amino acids. Germline CDR1 reads MNHEY; CDR2 reads SMNVEV (reference sequence).

V usage is TRBV4-3 and J usage is TRBJ2-1, with TRBD2 matching over 9 bases. With 0 bases clipped from V and 2 bases from J, the junction kept 5 bases outside the gene matches. The CDR3 has 17 amino acids. The germline gives CDR1 LGHNA, CDR2 YSLEER. The CDR3 region is CASSQDASGATYNEQFF. DNA for the CDR3: TGCGCCAGCAGCCAAGACGCTAGCGGGGCCACCTACAATGAGCAGTTCTTC.

The chain recombines TRBV29-1 with TRBJ2-1; no definite D call. Trimming removed 1 base at V and 5 bases at J, with 9 bases between. The CDR3 has 13 residues. Germline V CDR1 and CDR2: SQVTM, ANQGSEA. The CDR3 is CSVEGWQNNEQFF. DNA of the CDR3: TGCAGCGTTGAAGGGTGGCAGAACAATGAGCAGTTCTTC.

V usage is TRBV11-2 and J usage is TRBJ1-5; D is uncertain. The CDR3 loop spans 15 amino acids. Looked up from germline, CDR1 is SGHAT and CDR2 is FQNNGV. The V and J ends lost 0 bases and 0 bases respectively, with 6 bases between them. The DNA of the CDR3 is TGTGCCAGCAGCTTAGACGGAGATAGCAATCAGCCCCAGCATTTT. This translates into CASSLDGDSNQPQHF. The full variable domain, its missing parts supplied by reference TRBV11-2 and TRBJ1-5, is EAGVAQSPRYKIIEKRQSVAFWCNPISGHATLYWYQQILGQGPKLLIQFQNNGVVDDSQLPKDRFSAERLKGVDSTLKIQPAKLEDSAVYLCASSLDGDSNQPQHFGDGTRLSIL.

The chain links TRBV11-2 to TRBJ2-3; TRBD2 agrees at 8 bases. Looked up from germline, CDR1 is SGHAT and CDR2 is FQNNGV. V trimming: 5 bases; J trimming: 7 bases; junction bases outside the gene matches: 17. This CDR3 contains 17 residues. CDR3 residues: CASSPTGLSGGGNTQYF. Here the CDR3 DNA reads TGTGCCAGCAGCCCCACCGGCTTGAGCGGGGGAGGAAATACGCAGTATTTT.

This clone was recorded once. CDR3: CASRETGGPDETQYF. Written as DNA, the CDR3 is TGTGCCAGCAGAGAAACGGGAGGGCCCGATGAGACCCAGTACTTC. The chain employs TRBV27 and TRBJ2-5; 8 bases line up with TRBD2. CDR3 length: 15 amino acids. The V gene end was trimmed by 6 bases and the J gene end by 5 bases; junction bases not matched to a gene: 11. Germline assignment: CDR1 MNHEY and CDR2 SMNVEV (reference sequence).

A remark on this clone: One end of the junction fails to match germline, which may point to a read error. This chain uses TRBV3-1 (or the pseudogene TRBV3-2) with TRBJ2-1; 8 positions match TRBD2. Germline V CDR1 and CDR2: LGHDT, YNNKEL (reference sequence). This CDR3 region has 12 residues. CDR3 amino acids: CASSLGLAEEFF. The CDR3 DNA follows: TGTGCCAGCAGCCTAGGACTAGCTGAGGAGTTCTTC.

CDR3 sequence: CASKGAGELFF. In nucleotides, the CDR3 is TGCGCCAGCAAGGGGGCCGGGGAGCTGTTTTTT. V is TRBV23-1 and J is TRBJ2-2, with D possibly matching TRBD1 (6 bases). TRBV23-1 is filed as an ORF, its function uncertain. V was clipped by 7 bases and J by 6 bases, with 6 bases between them. CDR3 length equals 11 residues.

J is TRBJ1-1 and V is TRBV18, with a possible D match to TRBD1 (6 bases). The CDR3 consists of 15 residues. Germline-derived CDR1 and CDR2 are KGHSH and LQKENI. V shed 2 bases and J shed 6 bases, with 16 bases lying between them. The CDR3 sequence is CASSPSEGKGAEAFF. The CDR3 DNA sequence: TGTGCCAGCTCACCAAGCGAGGGGAAGGGGGCTGAAGCTTTCTTT.

The chain uses TRBV7-2 and TRBJ2-3, with TRBD2 matching 7 bases. J was trimmed by 3 bases and V by 4 bases; bases with no gene match: 7. Germline-derived CDR1 and CDR2 are SGHTA and FQGNSA. The CDR3 totals 15 residues. In nucleotides, the CDR3 is TGTGCCAGCAGCTCGGCGGGACTAATAACAGATACGCAGTATTTT. It yields the protein CASSSAGLITDTQYF.